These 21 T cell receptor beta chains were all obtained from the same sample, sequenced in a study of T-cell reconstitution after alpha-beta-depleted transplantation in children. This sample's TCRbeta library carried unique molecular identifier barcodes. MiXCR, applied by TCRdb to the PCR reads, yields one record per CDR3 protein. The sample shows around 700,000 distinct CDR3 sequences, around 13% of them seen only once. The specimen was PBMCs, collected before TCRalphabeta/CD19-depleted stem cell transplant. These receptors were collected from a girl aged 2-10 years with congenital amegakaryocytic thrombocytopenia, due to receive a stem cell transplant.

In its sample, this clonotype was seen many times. This CDR3 is CASIRQVACEQYF. The CDR3 DNA reads as TGTGCCAGCATCCGACAGGTGGCCTGCGAGCAGTACTTC. This chain connects TRBV21-1 to TRBJ2-7; the table assigns TRBD1, which was not confirmed against the DNA. TRBV21-1 is described as a pseudogene. The CDR3 spans 13 residues.

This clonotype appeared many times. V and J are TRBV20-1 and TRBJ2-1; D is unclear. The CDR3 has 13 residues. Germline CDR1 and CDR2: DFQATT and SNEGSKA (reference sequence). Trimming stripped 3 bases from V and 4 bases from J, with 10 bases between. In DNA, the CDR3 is TGCAGTGCTAGCACATCACTGTACAATGAGCAGTTCTTC. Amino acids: CSASTSLYNEQFF.

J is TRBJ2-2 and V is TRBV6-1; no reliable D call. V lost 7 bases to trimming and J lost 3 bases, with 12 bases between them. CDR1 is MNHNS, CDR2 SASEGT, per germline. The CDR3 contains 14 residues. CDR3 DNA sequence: TGTGCCAGCACTAGGCCCGCCTACACCGGGGAGCTGTTTTTT. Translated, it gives CASTRPAYTGELFF.

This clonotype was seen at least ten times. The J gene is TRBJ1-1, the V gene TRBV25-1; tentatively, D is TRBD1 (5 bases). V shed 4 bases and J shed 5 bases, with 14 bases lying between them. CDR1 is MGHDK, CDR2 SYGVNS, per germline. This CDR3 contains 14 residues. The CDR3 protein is CASSVGSGRTEAFF. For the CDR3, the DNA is TGTGCCAGCAGTGTGGGGTCAGGGAGGACTGAAGCTTTCTTT.

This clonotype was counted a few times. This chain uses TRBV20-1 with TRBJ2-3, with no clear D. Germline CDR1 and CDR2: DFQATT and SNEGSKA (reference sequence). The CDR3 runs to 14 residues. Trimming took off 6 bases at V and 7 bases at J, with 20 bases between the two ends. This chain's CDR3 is CSAHHYLSENTQYF. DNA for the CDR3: TGCAGTGCCCACCACTACCTAAGCGAGAATACGCAGTATTTT.

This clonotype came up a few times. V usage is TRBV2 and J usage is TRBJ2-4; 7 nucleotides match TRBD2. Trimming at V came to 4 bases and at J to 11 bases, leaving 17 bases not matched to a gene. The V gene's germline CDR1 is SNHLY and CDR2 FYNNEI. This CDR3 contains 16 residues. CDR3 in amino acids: CASSVYVGGTSDLQYF. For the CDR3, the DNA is TGTGCCAGCAGTGTTTACGTGGGAGGGACCAGCGATCTTCAGTACTTC.

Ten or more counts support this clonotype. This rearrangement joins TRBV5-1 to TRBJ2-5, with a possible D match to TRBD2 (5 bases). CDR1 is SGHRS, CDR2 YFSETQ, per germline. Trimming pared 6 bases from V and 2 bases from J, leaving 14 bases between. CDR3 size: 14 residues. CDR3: CASKGAATQETQYF. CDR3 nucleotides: TGCGCCAGCAAGGGAGCGGCCACGCAAGAGACCCAGTACTTC.

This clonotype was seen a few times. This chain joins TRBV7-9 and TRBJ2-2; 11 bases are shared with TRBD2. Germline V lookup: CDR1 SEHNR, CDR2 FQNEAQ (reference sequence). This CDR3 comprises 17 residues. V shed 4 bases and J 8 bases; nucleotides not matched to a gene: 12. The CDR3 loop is CASSSLRLAGLGGELFF. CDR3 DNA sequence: TGTGCCAGCAGCTCCCTGAGACTAGCGGGACTGGGAGGGGAGCTGTTTTTT.

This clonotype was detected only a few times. In DNA, the CDR3 is TGTGCCAGCAGTCACCCGGGACTCAGGGATGAGCAGTTCTTC. Its protein is CASSHPGLRDEQFF. The chain has TRBV12-3 or TRBV12-4 and TRBJ2-1, with a possible D match to TRBD2 (6 bases). Between the trimmed V and J ends, which lost 5 bases and 8 bases, there was a span of 16 bases. This CDR3 region has 14 residues.

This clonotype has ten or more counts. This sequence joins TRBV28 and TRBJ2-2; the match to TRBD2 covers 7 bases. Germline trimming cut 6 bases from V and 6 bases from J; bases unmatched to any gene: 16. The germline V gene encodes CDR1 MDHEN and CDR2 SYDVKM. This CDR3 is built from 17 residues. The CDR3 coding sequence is TGTGCCAGCAGCTCATCCTTTGGGACTAATATGGCCGGGGAGCTGTTTTTT. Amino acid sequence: CASSSSFGTNMAGELFF.

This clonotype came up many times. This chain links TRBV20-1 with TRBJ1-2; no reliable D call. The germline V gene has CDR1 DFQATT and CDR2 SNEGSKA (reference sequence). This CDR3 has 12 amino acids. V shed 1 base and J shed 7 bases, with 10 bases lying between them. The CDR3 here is CSARVGLRGYTF. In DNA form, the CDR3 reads TGCAGTGCTAGAGTAGGGTTACGTGGCTACACCTTC.

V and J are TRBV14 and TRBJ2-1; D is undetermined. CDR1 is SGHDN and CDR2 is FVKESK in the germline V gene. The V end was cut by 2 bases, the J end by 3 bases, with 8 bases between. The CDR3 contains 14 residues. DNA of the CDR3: TGTGCCAGCAGCCAAAGAGGTCTCTACAATGAGCAGTTCTTC. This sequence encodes CASSQRGLYNEQFF.

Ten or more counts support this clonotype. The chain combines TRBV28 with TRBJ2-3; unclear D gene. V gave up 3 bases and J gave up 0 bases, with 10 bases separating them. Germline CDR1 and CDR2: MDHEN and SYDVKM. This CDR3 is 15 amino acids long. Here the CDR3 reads CASSFPDLSTDTQYF. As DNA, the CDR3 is TGTGCCAGCAGTTTTCCGGACCTTAGCACAGATACGCAGTATTTT.

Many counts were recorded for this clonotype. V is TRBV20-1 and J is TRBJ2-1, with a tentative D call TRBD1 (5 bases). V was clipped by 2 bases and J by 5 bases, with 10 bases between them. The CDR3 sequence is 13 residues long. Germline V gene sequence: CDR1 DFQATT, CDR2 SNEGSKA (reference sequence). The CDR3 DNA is TGCAGTGCTAGAAAAAGACAGAACAATGAGCAGTTCTTC. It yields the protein CSARKRQNNEQFF.

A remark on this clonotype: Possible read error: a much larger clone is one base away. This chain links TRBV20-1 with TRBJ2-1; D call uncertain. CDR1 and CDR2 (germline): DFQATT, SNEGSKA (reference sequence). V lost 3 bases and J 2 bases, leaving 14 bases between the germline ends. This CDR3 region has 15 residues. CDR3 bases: TGCAGTGCTAGGGAGAGCGAGAGGACCTACAATGAGCAGTTCTTC. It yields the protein CSARESERTYNEQFF.

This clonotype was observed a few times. CDR3 residues: CASSLGQGSYPYNEQFF. CDR3 coding DNA: TGCGCCAGCAGCTTGGGTCAGGGGAGTTATCCCTACAATGAGCAGTTCTTC. The V gene is TRBV5-1, the J gene TRBJ2-1; D might be TRBD1 (6 bases). V dropped 0 bases and J dropped 2 bases, with 15 bases sitting between them. Germline V gene sequence: CDR1 SGHRS, CDR2 YFSETQ. There are 17 residues in the CDR3.

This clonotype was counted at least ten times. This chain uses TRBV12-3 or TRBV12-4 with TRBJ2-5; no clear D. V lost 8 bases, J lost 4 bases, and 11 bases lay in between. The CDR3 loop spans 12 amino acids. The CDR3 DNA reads TGTGCCAGCGGACCAACACGAGAGACCCAGTACTTC. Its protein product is CASGPTRETQYF.

The CDR3 is CASSPDGRGGSYEQYF. The CDR3 nucleotides are TGTGCCAGCTCACCCGATGGGAGAGGGGGGTCCTACGAGCAGTACTTC. This chain uses TRBV18 with TRBJ2-7; D possibly matches TRBD1 or TRBD2 (6 bases each). The CDR3 sequence is 16 residues long. Germline values: CDR1 KGHSH, CDR2 LQKENI. Trimming shortened V by 3 bases and J by 1 base, and 16 bases separated the two germline ends.

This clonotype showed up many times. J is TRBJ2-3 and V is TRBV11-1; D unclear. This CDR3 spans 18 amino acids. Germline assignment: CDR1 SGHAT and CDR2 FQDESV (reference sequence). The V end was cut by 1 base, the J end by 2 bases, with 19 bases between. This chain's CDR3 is CASSLDIAGPLNTDTQYF. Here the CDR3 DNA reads TGTGCCAGCAGCTTAGATATAGCCGGGCCACTAAACACAGATACGCAGTATTTT.

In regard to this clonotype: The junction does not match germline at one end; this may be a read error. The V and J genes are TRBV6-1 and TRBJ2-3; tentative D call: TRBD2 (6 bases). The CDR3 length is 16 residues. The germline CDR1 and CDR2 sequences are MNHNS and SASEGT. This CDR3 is CASSEERALPTDTQYF. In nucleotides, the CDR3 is TGTGCCAGCAGCGAAGAGCGGGCCCTCCCCACAGATACGCAGTATTTT.

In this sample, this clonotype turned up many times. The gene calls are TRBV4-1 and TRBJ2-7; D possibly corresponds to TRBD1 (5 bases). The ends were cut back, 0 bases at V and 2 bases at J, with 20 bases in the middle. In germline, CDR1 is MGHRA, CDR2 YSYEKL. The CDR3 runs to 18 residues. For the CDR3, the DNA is TGCGCCAGCAGCCAAGAATGGACATCTATGCTGCCGGCCTACGAGCAGTACTTC. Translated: CASSQEWTSMLPAYEQYF.